Listed below are T cell receptor beta chains from one sample, sequenced in a study of blood T cell repertoires in COVID-19. The assay was immunoSEQ multiplex PCR, and TCRdb's table has in-frame clones only and misses some. The sample has 150,000 or so clones; about 88% are singletons. The sequencing input was peripheral blood. The receptors derive from a man aged 55 to 70 with COVID-19, enrolled during active disease. Each CDR3 is given with its conserved first and last residue. The D gene is left open where the match is weak. Size is stated for part of the rows, as once, few or many counts, or as a class when the clone is expanded.

>.|TRBJ1-5|.|TRBV7-9
TGTGCCAGCAGCCCTGAACTTGAATCCCAGCCCCAGCATTTT
CASSPELESQPQHF
>few|TRBJ1-2|.|TRBV9
TGTGCCAGCAGCGTATCGGTAGGGGTAAACTATGGCTACACCTTC
CASSVSVGVNYGYTF
>.|TRBJ2-7|TRBD2|TRBV7-6
TGTGCCAGCAGCTTAGGGGCTAGCGGGGGCTCCTACGAGCAGTACTTC
CASSLGASGGSYEQYF
>.|TRBJ1-5|TRBD1|TRBV24-1
TGTGCCACCAGCAACGGACAGGGTAGTCAGCCCCAGCATTTT
CATSNGQGSQPQHF
>.|TRBJ2-1|.|TRBV7-2
TGTGCCAGCAGCTTAGTAGCCCTTTCGAGCTCCTACAATGAGCAGTTCTTC
CASSLVALSSSYNEQFF
>.|TRBJ1-2|.|TRBV5-6
TGTGCCAGCAGGTTTCTGACAGGAAACTATGGCTACACCTTC
CASRFLTGNYGYTF
>.|TRBJ1-1|.|TRBV7-2
TGTGCCAGCAGCTTGCTTTGGGTGGAGACGGGGGAGGCTTTCTTT
CASSLLWVETGEAFF
>.|TRBJ1-2|TRBD1|TRBV5-6
TGTGCCAGCAGCACGCCGGGACAGGGTGAATCCTCCTATGGCTACACCTTC
CASSTPGQGESSYGYTF
>few|TRBJ1-6|TRBD1|TRBV4-3
TGCGCCAGCAGCAAGGACAGGGGAGGTTCACCCCTCCACTTT
CASSKDRGGSPLHF
>.|TRBJ2-1|TRBD1|TRBV4-2
TGTGCCAGCAGCCAAGATGGTCAGGGGGTCAATGAGCAGTTCTTC
CASSQDGQGVNEQFF
>.|TRBJ1-1|.|TRBV19
TGTGCCAGTAGTATAATTCCGGGAAGTGGCAACACTGAAGCTTTCTTT
CASSIIPGSGNTEAFF
>once|TRBJ1-1|TRBD1|TRBV19
TGTGCCAGTACGACAGGGAGTGGCGGGGTGAACACTGAAGCTTTCTTT
CASTTGSGGVNTEAFF
>.|TRBJ2-1|.|TRBV19
TGTGCCAGTAGTGAGGTGTTTCAGGGGTCCTACAATGAGCAGTTCTTC
CASSEVFQGSYNEQFF
>.|TRBJ1-2|.|TRBV29-1
TGCAGCGTTCGCGGGGTCTCCACCGGCTACACCTTC
CSVRGVSTGYTF
>.|TRBJ1-4|.|TRBV28
TGTGCCAGCAGTTGGGGATCAGGGACAAATGAAAAACTGTTTTTT
CASSWGSGTNEKLFF
>.|TRBJ1-3|TRBD1|TRBV7-9
TGTGCCAGCAGCTACAGGGGGCGGGTTGACACCATATATTTT
CASSYRGRVDTIYF
>few|TRBJ1-1|TRBD1|TRBV28
TGTGCCAGCAGTAGAAAAAGGACAGGAGCTTTCTTT
CASSRKRTGAFF
>.|TRBJ2-5|.|TRBV5-1
TGCGCCAGCAGCAGACCGGGGGCCCAGTACTTC
CASSRPGAQYF
>few|TRBJ2-2|TRBD2|TRBV11-2
TGTGCCAGCAGCTTAGTAGGCGGGAGGGTCCCCCGAGACACCGGGGAGCTGTTTTTT
CASSLVGGRVPRDTGELFF
>.|TRBJ1-1|.|TRBV7-2
TGTGCCAGCAGCGCTTTGCTATCGAACACTGAAGCTTTCTTT
CASSALLSNTEAFF
>.|TRBJ1-1|TRBD1|TRBV7-9
TGTGCCAGCAGCGTGGTCAGAACCGGGACAGGGATGAACACTGAAGCTTTCTTT
CASSVVRTGTGMNTEAFF
>.|TRBJ2-1|TRBD2|TRBV11-2
TGTGCCAGCAGCTTACAAGCGGGAAGTTACAATGAGCAGTTCTTC
CASSLQAGSYNEQFF